The 10 T cell receptor beta chains presented below share a single source sample, sequenced in a study of early T cells in non-severe SARS-CoV-2 infection. Each CDR3 protein gets one entry after TCRdb re-called the 5' RACE reads with MiXCR. The sample carries around 55,000 distinct CDR3 sequences, around 11% recorded once. What was sequenced was whole blood. All receptors derive from an adult who was a healthcare worker with PCR-confirmed SARS-CoV-2 infection or an uninfected control (not recorded which).

This clonotype has at least ten counts. This sequence joins TRBV7-9 and TRBJ1-4, with TRBD1 as a possible D gene (5 bases). CDR3 length: 16 residues. Germline CDR1 and CDR2: SEHNR and FQNEAQ (reference sequence). Between the trimmed V and J ends, which lost 1 base and 4 bases, there was a span of 13 bases. CDR3 residues: CASSLGPGGINEKLFF. The CDR3 region has the DNA TGTGCCAGCAGCTTAGGCCCTGGGGGGATTAATGAAAAACTGTTTTTT.

This clonotype was counted only a few times. The chain employs TRBV28 and TRBJ2-7, with TRBD2 identical over 7 bases. V shed 6 bases and J 4 bases; nucleotides not matched to a gene: 9. Germline V gene sequence: CDR1 MDHEN, CDR2 SYDVKM. This CDR3 comprises 14 residues. Written as DNA, the CDR3 is TGTGCCAGCAGACTGCCGGGGGGAGGGTACGAGCAGTACTTC. Translation: CASRLPGGGYEQYF.

The chain's CDR3 is CSALSPRGLVGNEQFF. The CDR3 DNA reads as TGCAGTGCCCTTTCCCCGCGGGGACTAGTGGGTAATGAGCAGTTCTTC. V gene TRBV20-1 combines with J gene TRBJ2-1, with 8 positions matching TRBD2. The trim removed 6 bases at V and 7 bases at J, leaving 17 bases unmatched. This CDR3 has 16 amino acids. Germline-derived CDR1 and CDR2 are DFQATT and SNEGSKA (reference sequence).

This clonotype showed up many times. The rearrangement uses TRBV6-5 and TRBJ1-3; D might be TRBD1 (6 bases). V was cut by 5 bases and J by 4 bases, with 21 bases left in between. Germline-derived CDR1 and CDR2 are MNHEY and SVGAGI. The CDR3 runs 17 residues. CDR3: CASSRAPTGSSGNTIYF. CDR3 coding DNA: TGTGCCAGCAGTCGCGCCCCGACAGGATCGTCGGGAAACACCATATATTTT.

The chain employs TRBV19 and TRBJ2-5; TRBD1 agrees at 10 bases. Germline V gene lookup returns CDR1 LNHDA and CDR2 SQIVND (reference sequence). The CDR3 loop spans 18 amino acids. Losses at the gene ends were 5 bases for V and 3 bases for J; bases not matched to a gene: 15. As DNA, the CDR3 is TGTGCCAGTAGTTCCCGGGACAGGGGAGGACCTCTCAAAGAGACCCAGTACTTC. As protein: CASSSRDRGGPLKETQYF.

The rearrangement links TRBV6-2 or TRBV6-3 to TRBJ2-2; 7 bases match TRBD1. V lost 7 bases and J lost 6; bases outside the gene matches: 8. The CDR3 has 14 residues. Germline V gives CDR1 MNHEY, CDR2 SVGEGT. In DNA, the CDR3 is TGTGCCAGCACCCTGACAGGGACCCCCGGGGAGCTGTTTTTT. This gives the protein CASTLTGTPGELFF.

This clonotype was seen repeatedly, ten times or more. J is TRBJ2-5 and V is TRBV18; D unresolved. CDR1 is KGHSH, CDR2 LQKENI, per germline. The CDR3 runs to 16 residues. The V and J ends lost 2 bases and 1 base respectively, with 14 bases between them. The CDR3, as DNA: TGTGCCAGCTCACCATTAAGGCAGTCGGGCCAAGAGACCCAGTACTTC. This translates into CASSPLRQSGQETQYF.

In its sample, this clonotype was seen many times. V is TRBV7-6 and J is TRBJ2-2; D could derive from TRBD1 or TRBD2 (5 bases each). The CDR3 is 14 residues long. The germline CDR1 and CDR2 sequences are SGHVS and FNYEAQ. V lost 3 bases and J 5 bases, leaving 10 bases between the germline ends. The CDR3 protein is CASSLGTQTGELFF. Here the CDR3 DNA reads TGTGCCAGCAGCTTGGGGACGCAAACCGGGGAGCTGTTTTTT.

There are many counts of this clonotype. The V call is TRBV9, the J call TRBJ2-7; 7 nucleotides agree with TRBD2. Germline V gene data show CDR1 as SGDLS and CDR2 as YYNGEE. The CDR3 runs 18 residues. V gave up 3 bases and J gave up 5 bases; unmatched junction bases: 20. The CDR3 reads CASSETGTTLTGRDEQYF. DNA for the CDR3: TGTGCCAGCAGCGAAACCGGGACTACTCTCACCGGCAGGGACGAGCAGTACTTC.

In this sample, this clonotype turned up a few times. This chain's CDR3 is CSVRPGGLGEQFF. The CDR3 region has the DNA TGCAGCGTCCGGCCGGGAGGGCTTGGTGAGCAGTTCTTC. V gene TRBV29-1 combines with J gene TRBJ2-1; 8 nucleotides agree with TRBD2. This CDR3 comprises 13 residues. The V segment lost 6 bases and the J segment 9 bases; nucleotides outside the gene matches: 10. Germline V gives CDR1 SQVTM, CDR2 ANQGSEA.